Listed below are T cell receptor beta chains from one sample, sequenced in a study of blood T cell repertoires in COVID-19. Only in-frame clones appear in the TCRdb table, and some are missing; sequencing was by immunoSEQ multiplex PCR. The sample has roughly 180,000 clones; 80% to 90% are singletons. Sample: peripheral blood. The receptors originated from a woman in her forties or fifties with COVID-19, enrolled during active disease. Both conserved end residues are part of each CDR3. A D gene is named only where the DNA matches it firmly. Some rows mark clone size as missing; the rest say once, few, many or name a class of expanded clone.

V gene	clone size	J gene	D gene	CDR3 protein	CDR3 DNA
TRBV4-1	-	TRBJ1-2	TRBD1	CASSQGTGGSYGYTF	TGCGCCAGCAGCCAAGGGACAGGGGGGAGCTATGGCTACACCTTC
TRBV7-2	few	TRBJ2-7	TRBD2	CASSRGTSGGGNSYEQYF	TGTGCCAGCAGCCGCGGGACTAGCGGGGGGGGGAACTCCTACGAGCAGTACTTC
TRBV4-1	-	TRBJ2-7	-	CASSQLQGTYEQYF	TGCGCCAGCAGCCAGCTCCAGGGTACCTACGAGCAGTACTTC
TRBV28	-	TRBJ1-6	TRBD1	CASKGGQGLPLHF	TGTGCCAGCAAGGGGGGACAGGGGTTGCCCCTCCACTTT
TRBV4-1	-	TRBJ2-3	TRBD2	CASSQDSGLATDTQYF	TGCGCCAGCAGCCAAGATTCAGGACTAGCAACAGATACGCAGTATTTT
TRBV7-6	-	TRBJ2-1	TRBD2	CASSPIGRSSGGSGEQFF	TGTGCCAGCAGCCCTATAGGTAGGAGTAGCGGGGGATCGGGTGAGCAGTTCTTC
TRBV2	-	TRBJ1-1	-	CASRPTAGYTEAFF	TGTGCCAGCAGGCCTACGGCAGGGTACACTGAAGCTTTCTTT
TRBV18	-	TRBJ2-3	TRBD2	CASSPLSGGATDTQYF	TGTGCCAGCTCACCACTCAGCGGGGGGGCCACAGATACGCAGTATTTT
TRBV19	-	TRBJ2-5	-	CASGNTDQETQYF	TGTGCCAGCGGGAATACAGACCAAGAGACCCAGTACTTC
TRBV19	-	TRBJ1-2	TRBD1	CASTAGQGGYGYTF	TGTGCCAGTACGGCGGGACAGGGAGGCTATGGCTACACCTTC
TRBV7-9	-	TRBJ2-3	-	CASSIRSGHTDTDTQYF	TGTGCCAGCAGCATTAGGAGTGGTCATACCGACACAGATACGCAGTATTTT
TRBV12-3/TRBV12-4	-	TRBJ1-1	TRBD1	CASSSGTAVEAFF	TGTGCCAGCAGTTCCGGGACAGCCGTTGAAGCTTTCTTT
TRBV4-2	-	TRBJ2-1	-	CASSQDPEEDEQFF	TGTGCCAGCAGCCAAGACCCGGAGGAGGATGAGCAGTTCTTC
TRBV2	-	TRBJ2-3	-	CASRQLSTDTQYF	TGTGCCAGCAGACAGCTTAGCACAGATACGCAGTATTTT
TRBV3-1/TRBV3-2	-	TRBJ2-3	TRBD2	CASRLTSGGPLDTQYF	TGTGCCAGCAGACTGACTAGCGGGGGTCCACTGGATACGCAGTATTTT
TRBV9	-	TRBJ2-1	TRBD1	CASSTPPGGGEQFF	TGTGCCAGCAGCACTCCTCCAGGGGGCGGTGAGCAGTTCTTC
TRBV5-1	-	TRBJ1-1	-	CASSWREGNTEAFF	TGCGCCAGCAGCTGGAGGGAGGGGAACACTGAAGCTTTCTTT
TRBV5-4	-	TRBJ2-5	TRBD2	CASAWTSRGSETQYF	TGTGCCAGCGCTTGGACTAGCAGGGGATCGGAGACCCAGTACTTC
TRBV28	few	TRBJ1-2	-	CASTSGVDGYTF	TGTGCCAGCACTTCCGGTGTGGATGGCTACACCTTC
TRBV20-1	-	TRBJ2-3	-	CSAAAADTQYF	TGCAGTGCTGCGGCGGCAGATACGCAGTATTTT
TRBV5-1	-	TRBJ2-1	-	CASSLKGPSSYNEQFF	TGCGCCAGCAGCTTGAAGGGGCCTAGCTCCTACAATGAGCAGTTCTTC
TRBV12-3/TRBV12-4	-	TRBJ2-3	-	CASSSTTDTQYF	TGTGCCAGCAGCTCGACTACAGATACGCAGTATTTT
TRBV9	-	TRBJ1-1	TRBD1	CASSRGLQGQVNTEAFF	TGTGCCAGCAGCCGCGGACTACAGGGACAGGTGAACACTGAAGCTTTCTTT
TRBV5-5	few	TRBJ2-3	TRBD2	CASSPSSGGTDTQYF	TGTGCCAGCAGCCCCAGTAGCGGGGGCACAGATACGCAGTATTTT
TRBV29-1	-	TRBJ1-1	-	CSVEEVGSITEAFF	TGCAGCGTTGAAGAGGTAGGGAGTATCACTGAAGCTTTCTTT
TRBV18	-	TRBJ2-4	-	CASSPGAELLAKNIQYF	TGTGCCAGCTCACCAGGGGCAGAGCTACTAGCCAAAAACATTCAGTACTTC
TRBV6-5	once	TRBJ1-2	-	CASSLVISEKYGYTF	TGTGCCAGCAGCCTCGTTATCAGCGAGAAGTATGGCTACACCTTC
TRBV11-1	-	TRBJ2-3	-	CASSLAPGAYTDTQYF	TGTGCCAGCAGCTTAGCGCCGGGAGCGTACACAGATACGCAGTATTTT
TRBV5-4	-	TRBJ2-1	-	CASSLGGASYNEQFF	TGTGCCAGCAGCTTGGGTGGGGCCTCCTACAATGAGCAGTTCTTC
TRBV2	-	TRBJ2-2	-	CASSDNRANTGELFF	TGTGCCAGCAGTGATAACAGGGCTAACACCGGGGAGCTGTTTTTT
TRBV7-8	-	TRBJ1-2	-	CASSLEQGANYGYTF	TGTGCCAGCAGCTTAGAACAGGGAGCTAACTATGGCTACACCTTC
TRBV5-1	-	TRBJ2-2	-	CASSLTSEATGELFF	TGCGCCAGCAGCTTAACTAGTGAAGCCACCGGGGAGCTGTTTTTT
TRBV11-2	-	TRBJ2-1	TRBD2	CASSPGATSGGDEQFF	TGTGCCAGCAGTCCCGGGGCGACTAGCGGGGGCGATGAGCAGTTCTTC
TRBV5-6	-	TRBJ2-5	TRBD1	CASSSRDRGWETQYF	TGTGCCAGCAGCTCCCGGGACAGGGGATGGGAGACCCAGTACTTC
TRBV6-5	-	TRBJ2-7	-	CASSYSIYGGPHEQYF	TGTGCCAGCAGTTACTCGATCTACGGGGGGCCCCACGAGCAGTACTTC
TRBV20-1	-	TRBJ2-5	-	CSGGAQETQYF	TGCAGCGGGGGTGCCCAAGAGACCCAGTACTTC